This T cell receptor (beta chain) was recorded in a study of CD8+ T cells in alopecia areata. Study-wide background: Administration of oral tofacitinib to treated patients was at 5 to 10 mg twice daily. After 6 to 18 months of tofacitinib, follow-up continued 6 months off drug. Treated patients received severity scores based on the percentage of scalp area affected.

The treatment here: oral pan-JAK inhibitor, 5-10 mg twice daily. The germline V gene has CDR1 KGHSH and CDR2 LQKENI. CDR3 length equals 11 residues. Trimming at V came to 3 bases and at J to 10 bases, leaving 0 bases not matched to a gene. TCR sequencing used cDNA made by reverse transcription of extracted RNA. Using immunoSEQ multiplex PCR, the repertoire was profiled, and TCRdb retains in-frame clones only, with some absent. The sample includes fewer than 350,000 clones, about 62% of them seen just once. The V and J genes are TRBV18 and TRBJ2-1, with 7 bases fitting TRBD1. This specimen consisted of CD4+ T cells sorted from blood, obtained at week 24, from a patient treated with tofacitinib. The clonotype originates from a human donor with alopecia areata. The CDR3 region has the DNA TGTGCCAGCTCACCGGACAGGGAGCAGTTCTTC. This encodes CASSPDREQFF.